This note documents a single T cell receptor beta chain sequence. The germline gives CDR1 MGHDK, CDR2 SYGVNS. V was shortened by 8 bases and J by 4 bases, with 11 bases between the two germline ends. This CDR3 has 12 amino acids. The data stem from a study of blood T cell repertoires in COVID-19. The overall study: The United States, Italy and Spain supplied acute and convalescent COVID-19 samples. T cells, B-cell-depleted T cells, or PBMCs provided the cDNA or gDNA that served as material.

Per the original data handling: Estimates of nucleated cell counts were drawn from the amplification of reference gene primers. Some clones are missing from TCRdb's copy, which holds only in-frame ones; the method was immunoSEQ multiplex PCR. The V and J calls and the clone size are those of that table, but D and trimming were determined from the DNA. The sample carries some 250,000 clones, approximately 86% recorded once. The sequencing sample was made of peripheral blood. V gene TRBV25-1 combines with J gene TRBJ1-1; D is unclear. This TCR came from a woman aged 25 to 39 with acute or convalescent COVID-19. In DNA form, the CDR3 reads TGTGCCAGCGGAATAAGGAGCACTGAAGCTTTCTTT. The encoded protein is CASGIRSTEAFF. Supplemented by reference TRBV25-1 and TRBJ1-1, the full variable domain reads EADIYQTPRYLVIGTGKKITLECSQTMGHDKMYWYQQDPGMELHLIHYSYGVNSTEKGDLSSESTVSRIRTEHFPLTLESARPSHTSQYLCASGIRSTEAFFGQGTRLTVV.